This T cell receptor beta chain came from a study of blood T cell repertoires in COVID-19. Study at large: The samples span acute and convalescent COVID-19 from the United States, Italy and Spain.

Some clones are missing from TCRdb's copy, which holds only in-frame ones; the method was immunoSEQ multiplex PCR. There are about 72,000 clones in the sample; 82% occur only once, and around a sixth lies in the top ten. This CDR3 is built from 13 residues. V dropped 7 bases and J dropped 5; count of bases not matched to a gene: 6. In germline, CDR1 is SNHLY, CDR2 FYNNEI. This chain links TRBV2 with TRBJ1-2; 8 nucleotides align to TRBD1. The TCR was taken from a human donor in a cohort sampled during active COVID-19. The sequenced sample consisted of peripheral blood. The DNA of the CDR3 is TGTGCCAGCATCTCAGGGGGCGGGTATGGCTACACCTTC. Protein product: CASISGGGYGYTF.